This entry lists 21 T cell receptor beta chains sequenced from one sample in a study of shared clonotypes between healthy human individuals. Cells designated naive CD8 were CD45RO-negative and were positively selected for CCR7, with terminally differentiated effector memory CD45RA+ cells excluded. The data were produced by immunoSEQ multiplex PCR, yet TCRdb's version contains in-frame clones alone and is incomplete. Here the sample spans hundreds of thousands of clones, around 96% being singletons. Specimen: naive CD8+ T cells sorted from blood. Receptors originate from a young man in good health.

This chain connects TRBV7-6 to TRBJ2-1, with TRBD2 matching 12 bases. This CDR3 has 21 residues. V dropped 4 bases and J dropped 0; count of bases not matched to a gene: 16. CDR1 SGHVS and CDR2 FNYEAQ come from the germline V gene. CDR3 coding DNA: TGTGCCAGCAGCTCACCCAAGCGGCTAGCGGGAGGGGTGAGCTCCTACAATGAGCAGTTCTTC. Its translation is CASSSPKRLAGGVSSYNEQFF.

This chain links TRBV4-3 with TRBJ2-3; D possibly uses TRBD1 or TRBD2 (5 bases each). Trimming pared 4 bases from V and 6 bases from J, leaving 17 bases between. The CDR3 is 15 residues long. The germline gives CDR1 LGHNA, CDR2 YSLEER. The CDR3 loop is CASSPSALAGDTQYF. CDR3 nucleotide sequence: TGCGCCAGCAGCCCCTCGGCCCTAGCAGGGGATACGCAGTATTTT.

The CDR3 nucleotides are TGTGCCATCAGTGAGTCGGGCAGTTTAGGCACAGATACGCAGTATTTT. The encoded protein is CAISESGSLGTDTQYF. J is TRBJ2-3 and V is TRBV10-3; no firm D call. Trimming removed 0 bases at V and 1 base at J, with 11 bases between. The V gene's germline CDR1 is ENHRY and CDR2 SYGVKD. CDR3 length: 16 amino acids.

The chain recombines TRBV28 with TRBJ2-7; TRBD2 matches 8 bases. V lost 5 bases and J lost 3; bases outside the gene matches: 21. The germline V gene encodes CDR1 MDHEN and CDR2 SYDVKM. CDR3 size: 19 residues. The CDR3 sequence is CASSPNLWISREASYEQYF. Written as DNA, the CDR3 is TGTGCCAGCAGTCCAAATCTATGGATTTCGCGGGAGGCTAGCTACGAGCAGTACTTC.

This clone was seen a single time. The chain has TRBV27 and TRBJ2-3; the D is unclear. This CDR3 has 16 amino acids. Germline CDR1 is MNHEY and CDR2 is SMNVEV (reference sequence). Trimming removed 0 bases from V and 5 bases from J, with 15 bases in between. This CDR3 is CASSLSPGLGGDTQYF. As DNA, the CDR3 is TGTGCCAGCAGTTTATCGCCGGGCCTAGGCGGAGATACGCAGTATTTT.

The chain has TRBV6-5 and TRBJ1-1; D remains unclear. V gave up 5 bases and J gave up 6 bases, with 16 bases separating them. Germline lookup yields CDR1 MNHEY and CDR2 SVGAGI. The CDR3 loop spans 14 amino acids. CDR3 DNA: TGTGCCAGCAGTCCCTCGGACGGAGGACCTGAAGCTTTCTTT. Translated: CASSPSDGGPEAFF.

This chain links TRBV29-1 with TRBJ2-2; 7 bases are a match to TRBD2. The ends lost 5 bases at V and 2 bases at J; junction bases unmatched: 8. Germline-derived CDR1 and CDR2 are SQVTM and ANQGSEA. The CDR3 totals 15 residues. Written as DNA, the CDR3 is TGCAGCGTTAGTGGCAGCGGGATAAACACCGGGGAGCTGTTTTTT. Translating it yields CSVSGSGINTGELFF.

This chain joins TRBV5-6 and TRBJ2-2; 11 bases agree with TRBD1. Germline V gene lookup returns CDR1 SGHDT and CDR2 YYEEEE. The CDR3 extends over 18 amino acids. The V and J ends lost 4 bases and 5 bases, in that order; junction bases with no gene match: 13. CDR3 amino acids: CASSQQTWDRGRTGELFF. The DNA of the CDR3 is TGTGCCAGCAGCCAACAGACCTGGGACAGGGGGAGGACCGGGGAGCTGTTTTTT.

The chain uses TRBV5-1 and TRBJ2-7, with D tentatively TRBD1 (6 bases). The CDR3 consists of 14 residues. V was clipped by 3 bases and J by 7 bases, with 17 bases between them. Germline V gene sequence: CDR1 SGHRS, CDR2 YFSETQ. The DNA for the CDR3 is TGCGCCAGCAGCTCGGACAGTATCCTGGGAGAGCAGTACTTC. Its protein is CASSSDSILGEQYF. The complete variable domain, with remaining parts taken from reference TRBV5-1 and TRBJ2-7, reads KAGVTQTPRYLIKTRGQQVTLSCSPISGHRSVSWYQQTPGQGLQFLFEYFSETQRNKGNFPGRFSGRQFSNSRSEMNVSTLELGDSALYLCASSSDSILGEQYFGPGTRLTVT.

This sequence joins TRBV7-9 and TRBJ2-7; 8 bases are a match to TRBD1. The germline CDR1 and CDR2 sequences are SEHNR and FQNEAQ (reference sequence). The CDR3 runs to 14 residues. With 2 bases clipped from V and 3 bases from J, the junction kept 3 bases outside the gene matches. The CDR3 region has the DNA TGTGCCAGCAGCTTACGACAGGGGAACTACGAGCAGTACTTC. It specifies CASSLRQGNYEQYF.

Worth noting for this clone: The DNA is left out, because the CDR3 cannot be placed on it with certainty; the CDR3 is given as TCRdb lists it. The rearrangement links TRBV27 to TRBJ2-5. Including both end residues, the CDR3 is 14 amino acids long. CDR1 and CDR2 from the germline V gene are MNHEY and SMNVEV (reference sequence). CDR3 protein: CASSSGRAQETQYF.

The chain employs TRBV7-9 and TRBJ2-1; D possibly matches TRBD1 or TRBD2 (6 bases each). V was cut by 4 bases and J by 2 bases, with 12 bases left in between. The CDR3 has 15 amino acids. Germline V gene data show CDR1 as SEHNR and CDR2 as FQNEAQ (reference sequence). The CDR3 reads CASSSGEATYNEQFF. The CDR3 nucleotides read TGTGCCAGCAGCTCAGGGGAGGCGACCTACAATGAGCAGTTCTTC.

The V and J genes are TRBV10-2 and TRBJ2-7; TRBD2 matches at 9 bases. Trimming at V came to 4 bases and at J to 3 bases, leaving 4 bases not matched to a gene. The CDR3 runs 14 residues. Germline V gene data show CDR1 as WSHSY and CDR2 as SAAADI. The DNA of the CDR3 is TGCGCCAGCAGTGTGCTAGCGGGAAACTACGAGCAGTACTTC. Its translation is CASSVLAGNYEQYF.

The CDR3 bases are TGTGCCATCAGTGATATCGAGGGCGCAGAAAAACTGTTTTTT. As protein: CAISDIEGAEKLFF. This chain connects TRBV10-3 to TRBJ1-4; no reliable D call. Per germline, CDR1 ENHRY and CDR2 SYGVKD. The CDR3 is 14 amino acids. Between the trimmed V and J ends, which lost 3 bases and 8 bases, there was a span of 13 bases.

This chain links TRBV11-2 with TRBJ2-5, with D perhaps matching TRBD1 (6 bases). This CDR3 is built from 16 residues. The germline V gene has CDR1 SGHAT and CDR2 FQNNGV. Between the trimmed V and J ends, which lost 5 bases and 5 bases, there was a span of 21 bases. The CDR3 DNA reads as TGTGCCAGCAGCGTGAACAGGGTCGGGCCTTGGGAGACCCAGTACTTC. It specifies CASSVNRVGPWETQYF.

V is TRBV27 and J is TRBJ2-1; D remains unclear. The CDR3 consists of 15 residues. Germline loops: CDR1 MNHEY, CDR2 SMNVEV (reference sequence). The ends were cut back, 5 bases at V and 0 bases at J, with 11 bases in the middle. DNA for the CDR3: TGTGCCAGCAGTCACCCTCCTGGCTCCTACAATGAGCAGTTCTTC. It codes for CASSHPPGSYNEQFF.

Turning to this clone: This CDR3 is also generated by other DNA sequences in the sample. The V and J genes are TRBV7-9 and TRBJ2-5; D not resolved. There are 12 residues in the CDR3. The germline CDR1 and CDR2 sequences are SEHNR and FQNEAQ (reference sequence). The V end was cut by 1 base, the J end by 5 bases, with 5 bases between. The CDR3 region has the DNA TGTGCCAGCAGCTTAGGAGTGGAGACCCAGTACTTC. Amino acid sequence: CASSLGVETQYF.

The rearrangement links TRBV30 to TRBJ1-5, with D possibly being TRBD1 (5 bases). Germline assignment: CDR1 GTSNPN and CDR2 SVGIG (reference sequence). This CDR3 has 15 amino acids. V was trimmed by 8 bases and J by 0 bases, leaving 17 bases between them. CDR3 coding DNA: TGTGCCCCGGGGGGTCCCGTTAATAGCAATCAGCCCCAGCATTTT. The encoded protein is CAPGGPVNSNQPQHF. The variable domain in full, with the rest retrieved from reference TRBV30 and TRBJ1-5, is SQTIHQWPATLVQPVGSPLSLECTVEGTSNPNLYWYRQAAGRGLQLLFYSVGIGQISSEVPQNLSASRPQDRQFILSSKKLLLSDSGFYLCAPGGPVNSNQPQHFGDGTRLSIL.

The J gene is TRBJ2-7, the V gene TRBV27; D ambiguous. The V and J ends lost 10 bases and 6 bases respectively, with 16 bases between them. Germline values: CDR1 MNHEY, CDR2 SMNVEV (reference sequence). There are 12 residues in the CDR3. CDR3 coding DNA: TGTGCCACCATTCGGCCCTCGGGCGAGCAGTACTTC. It yields the protein CATIRPSGEQYF.

The V call is TRBV11-2, the J call TRBJ2-7; no clear D gene. Germline CDR1 reads SGHAT; CDR2 reads FQNNGV. The CDR3 has 11 amino acids. Trimming removed 1 base at V and 5 bases at J, with 3 bases between. The CDR3 spells CASSLAHEQYF. In nucleotides, the CDR3 is TGTGCCAGCAGCTTAGCCCACGAGCAGTACTTC.

The chain links TRBV9 to TRBJ2-7, with TRBD2 identical over 8 bases. The CDR3 sequence is 15 residues long. Per germline, CDR1 SGDLS and CDR2 YYNGEE. V was clipped by 0 bases and J by 3 bases; unmatched bases: 5. The CDR3 here is CASSVEGGLVYEQYF. The CDR3 DNA reads as TGTGCCAGCAGCGTAGAAGGGGGACTAGTCTACGAGCAGTACTTC.